This TCR beta chain is from a study of neurological immune-mediated disorders. One entry per CDR3 protein, called by TCRdb with MiXCR from the 5' RACE reads. The sample carries around 76,000 distinct CDR3 sequences, around 9.6% recorded once. Sample time point: longitudinal time-point 1 (baseline). Healthy control participants comprised blood bank volunteers in Maryland, USA. 2 million PBMCs stored at -80 C were the source of the unsorted libraries. The CDR3 has 13 residues. The germline V gene encodes CDR1 MDHEN and CDR2 SYDVKM. The V segment lost 8 bases and the J segment 14 bases; nucleotides outside the gene matches: 11.

The chain couples TRBV28 to TRBJ1-6; 8 bases match TRBD1. The sequence was collected from a man aged 25-40 years in good health. What was sequenced was PBMCs. CDR3 sequence reads: CASCGTGSRSLHF. In nucleotides, the CDR3 is TGTGCCAGCTGCGGGACAGGTAGTAGGTCCCTCCACTTT.